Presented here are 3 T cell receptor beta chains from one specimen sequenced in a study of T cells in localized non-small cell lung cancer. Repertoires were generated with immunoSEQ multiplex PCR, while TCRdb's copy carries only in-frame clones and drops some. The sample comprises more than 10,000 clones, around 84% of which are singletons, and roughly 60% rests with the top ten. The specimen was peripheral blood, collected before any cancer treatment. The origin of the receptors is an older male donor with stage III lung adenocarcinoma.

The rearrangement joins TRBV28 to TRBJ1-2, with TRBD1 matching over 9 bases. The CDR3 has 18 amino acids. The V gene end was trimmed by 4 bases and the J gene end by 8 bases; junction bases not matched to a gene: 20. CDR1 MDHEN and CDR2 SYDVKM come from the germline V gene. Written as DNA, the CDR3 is TGTGCCAGCAGTTACATGGGACAGGGTGGTTCAGGGCGACGAGGCTACACCTTC. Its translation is CASSYMGQGGSGRRGYTF.

The CDR3 is CASSLANTGELFF. The CDR3 nucleotides are TGTGCCAGCAGCCTAGCTAACACCGGGGAGCTGTTTTTT. J is TRBJ2-2 and V is TRBV11-3; a possible D gene is TRBD2 (5 bases). The V end lost 5 bases, the J end lost 2 bases, and 6 bases lay between the germline ends. The germline V gene encodes CDR1 SGHNT and CDR2 YENEEA. The CDR3 spans 13 residues.

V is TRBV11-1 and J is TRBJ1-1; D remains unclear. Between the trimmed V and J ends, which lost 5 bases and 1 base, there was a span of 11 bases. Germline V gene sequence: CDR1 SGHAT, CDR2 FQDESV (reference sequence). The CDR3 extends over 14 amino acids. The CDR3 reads CASSLISGNTEAFF. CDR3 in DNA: TGTGCCAGCAGCCTCATATCGGGGAACACTGAAGCTTTCTTT.